This TCR beta chain was captured in a study of T cells in Graves' hyperthyroidism and ophthalmopathy. Study-wide results and limits: Also found in blood were most expanded thyroid clonotypes above 0.001. By a 13 V-J model, ophthalmopathy was set apart from stable hyperthyroidism.

The investigators amplified TCR beta CDR3 regions from RNA transcripts. RT-PCR in the first round (using the HTBI primer set) targeted the TCR CDR3. TCRdb itself ran the multiplex PCR reads through MiXCR, one entry per CDR3 protein. Of fewer than 650,000 distinct CDR3 sequences in the sample, 46% are singletons; the top ten hold 44%. It was uncontrolled infection, other autoimmune disease, pregnancy or lactation that excluded patients. The CDR3 is 14 residues long. Germline values: CDR1 SGHTA, CDR2 FQGNSA. Trimming pared 5 bases from V and 2 bases from J, leaving 11 bases between. Concerning this clonotype: Its target is unknown.

The V and J genes are TRBV7-2 and TRBJ2-3; D is undetermined. Sequenced material: peripheral blood or thyroid tissue (not recorded which). The source of this sequence is an adult woman with Graves' disease, either hyperthyroidism or ophthalmopathy (not recorded which). CDR3 nucleotide sequence: TGTGCCAGCAGCCTCCACACTACCACAGATACGCAGTATTTT. Its translation: CASSLHTTTDTQYF.